This T cell receptor (beta chain) was observed in a study of OX40 agonist ivuxolimab in advanced cancers. Across the whole study: Ivuxolimab, an antibody that agonizes OX40 (CD134), was administered to the patients. Aged roughly 23 to 85 with a mean of 60 years, they were almost 85% male. Partial responses were achieved by three patients: one hepatocellular carcinoma, two cutaneous melanoma.

In regard to this clone: Its antigen is undetermined.

CDR3 length: 17 residues. Germline V lookup: CDR1 SGHRS, CDR2 YFSETQ. Trimming took 4 bases from V and 2 from J, leaving 16 bases between them. Whole-study findings and limits: Blood T cells, both CD4+ and CD8+, expanded clonally by week 6 at 0.1 to 3.0 mg/kg.

The table came from immunoSEQ multiplex PCR; TCRdb's copy has only in-frame clones and leaves some out. The sample lists approximately 19,000 clones, 85% to 90% seen once, with around 10% in the top ten. The material sequenced was CD4+ or CD8+ T cells sorted from blood, taken in a trial of the OX40 agonist ivuxolimab. The TCR sequence derives from an adult with an advanced solid tumor such as melanoma, head and neck, liver or kidney cancer. V usage is TRBV5-1 and J usage is TRBJ2-6; tentatively, D is TRBD1 (5 bases). CDR3 residues: CASSPGQGRAGANVLTF. For the CDR3, the DNA is TGCGCCAGCAGCCCCGGTCAGGGAAGGGCTGGGGCCAACGTCCTGACTTTC. Complete variable domain (other parts from reference TRBV5-1 and TRBJ2-6): KAGVTQTPRYLIKTRGQQVTLSCSPISGHRSVSWYQQTPGQGLQFLFEYFSETQRNKGNFPGRFSGRQFSNSRSEMNVSTLELGDSALYLCASSPGQGRAGANVLTFGAGSRLTVL.